Sequencing of this TCR beta chain was carried out in a study of blood T cell repertoires in COVID-19. Profiling relied on immunoSEQ multiplex PCR, and the TCRdb table lists in-frame clones only, not all of them. The top ten clones hold 1.1% of a sample with about 190,000 clones, about nine tenths of them seen once. The CDR3 is 14 residues long. Looked up from germline, CDR1 is LGHDT and CDR2 is YNNKEL (reference sequence). The V and J ends lost 4 bases and 8 bases, in that order; junction bases with no gene match: 3. Source material: peripheral blood. This receptor was identified in a man aged 25-45 years with acute or convalescent COVID-19. J is TRBJ2-1 and V is TRBV3-1 (or the pseudogene TRBV3-2), with TRBD2 matching 12 bases. The CDR3 DNA is TGTGCCAGCAGCCGACTAGCGGGAGACGATGAGCAGTTCTTC. This translates into CASSRLAGDDEQFF.